The T cell receptor (beta chain) described here comes from a study of metastatic and nonmetastatic thyroid tumors. Overall study context: Repertoires from blood and tumor or nodule tissue of malignant and benign thyroid patients were compared.

TCRdb re-called clones from the PCR reads using MiXCR. The sample holds under 45,000 clones; about a sixth are singletons and the top ten take 9.9%. There are many counts of this clone. Prior to thyroid surgery, none of the patients had received any treatment. V gave up 2 bases and J gave up 3 bases, with 9 bases separating them. The CDR3 has 14 amino acids. Germline V gene lookup returns CDR1 SGDLS and CDR2 YYNGEE. The source of this sequence is a female donor with papillary thyroid cancer or a benign thyroid nodule (not recorded which). Some clones in this sample may be carry-over from other donors' samples. Specimen: tumor tissue. This chain joins TRBV9 and TRBJ1-5, with D possibly matching TRBD1 (6 bases). The DNA of the CDR3 is TGTGCCAGCAGCGTGGGGGCCCTCAATCAGCCCCAGCATTTT. Its translation: CASSVGALNQPQHF.